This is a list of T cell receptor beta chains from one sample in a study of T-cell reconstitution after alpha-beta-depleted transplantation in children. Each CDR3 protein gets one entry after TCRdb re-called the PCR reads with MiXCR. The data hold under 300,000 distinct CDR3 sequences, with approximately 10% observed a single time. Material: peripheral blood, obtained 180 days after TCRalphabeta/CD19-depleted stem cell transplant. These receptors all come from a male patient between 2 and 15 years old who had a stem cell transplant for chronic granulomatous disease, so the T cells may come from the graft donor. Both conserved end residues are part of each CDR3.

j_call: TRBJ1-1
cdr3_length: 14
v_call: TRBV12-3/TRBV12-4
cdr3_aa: CASSPGLSHNEAFF

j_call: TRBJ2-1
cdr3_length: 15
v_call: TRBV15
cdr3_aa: CASTSRDRGLYEQFF

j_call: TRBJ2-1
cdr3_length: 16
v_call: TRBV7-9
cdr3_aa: CASSLPLADMGNEQFF

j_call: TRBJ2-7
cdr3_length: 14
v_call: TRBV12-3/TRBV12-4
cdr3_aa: CASSFLGHPYEQYF

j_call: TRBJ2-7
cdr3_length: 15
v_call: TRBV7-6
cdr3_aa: CASSSQGSASYEQYF

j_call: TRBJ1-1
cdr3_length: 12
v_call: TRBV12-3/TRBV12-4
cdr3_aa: CASSLANTEAFF

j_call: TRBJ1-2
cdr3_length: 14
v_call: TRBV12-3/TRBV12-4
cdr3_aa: CASSFGGPNYGYTF

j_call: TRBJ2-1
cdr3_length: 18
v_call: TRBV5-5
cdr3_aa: CASSLIWVLLSSYNEQFF

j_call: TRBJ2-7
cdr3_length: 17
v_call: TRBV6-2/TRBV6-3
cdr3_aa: CASSYKLPGIPGYEQYF

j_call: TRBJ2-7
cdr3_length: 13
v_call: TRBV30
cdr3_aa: CAWSAYGAGEQYF

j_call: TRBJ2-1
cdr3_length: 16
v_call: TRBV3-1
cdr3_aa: CASSRTPGGFNNEQFF

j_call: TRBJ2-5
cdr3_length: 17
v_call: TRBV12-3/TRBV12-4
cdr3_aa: CASSLRAGTGYQETQYF

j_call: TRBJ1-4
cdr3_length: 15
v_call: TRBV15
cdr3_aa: CATSRDLGGNEKLFF

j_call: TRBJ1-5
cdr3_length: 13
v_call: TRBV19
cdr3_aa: CASSMTNNQPQHF

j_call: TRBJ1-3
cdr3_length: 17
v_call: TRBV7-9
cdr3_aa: CASSLAGQGYSGNTIYF

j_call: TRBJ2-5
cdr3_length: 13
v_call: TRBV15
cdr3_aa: CASTLNPTETQYF

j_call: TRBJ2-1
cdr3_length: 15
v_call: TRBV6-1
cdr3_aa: CASRPLAGGPNEQFF

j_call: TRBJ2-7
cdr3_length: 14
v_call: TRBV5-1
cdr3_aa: CASSLNSGKVVQYF

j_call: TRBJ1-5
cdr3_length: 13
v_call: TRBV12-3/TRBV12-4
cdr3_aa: CASSAGLNQPQHF

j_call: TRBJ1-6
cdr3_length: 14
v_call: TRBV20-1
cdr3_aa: CSAKETGYNSPLHF

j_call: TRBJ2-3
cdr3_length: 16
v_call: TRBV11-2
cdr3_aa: CASSLDRRLSGGTQYF

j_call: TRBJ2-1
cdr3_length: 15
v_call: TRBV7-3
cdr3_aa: CASSRGTSSYNEQFF

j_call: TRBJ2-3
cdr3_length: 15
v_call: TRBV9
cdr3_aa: CASSYGGAGTDTQYF

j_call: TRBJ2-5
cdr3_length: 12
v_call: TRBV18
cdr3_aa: CASSPPGETQYF

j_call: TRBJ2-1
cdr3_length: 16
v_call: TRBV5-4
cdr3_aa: CASSLFPRSSYNEQFF

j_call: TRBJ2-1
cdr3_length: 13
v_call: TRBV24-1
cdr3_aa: CATSDTAEVEQFF

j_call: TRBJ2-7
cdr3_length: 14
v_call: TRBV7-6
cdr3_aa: CASSRERGRNEQYF

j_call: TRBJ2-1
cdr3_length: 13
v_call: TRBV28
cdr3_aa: CASSLTGYIEQFF

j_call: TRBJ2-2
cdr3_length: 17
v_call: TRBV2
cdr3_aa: CASWGLAGEMNTGELFF

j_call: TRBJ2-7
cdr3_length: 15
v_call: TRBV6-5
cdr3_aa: CASSSDRGLLYEQYF

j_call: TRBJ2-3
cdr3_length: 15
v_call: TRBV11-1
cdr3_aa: CASSQETRSTDTQYF

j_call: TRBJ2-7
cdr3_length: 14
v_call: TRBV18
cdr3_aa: CASSPSSISYEQYF

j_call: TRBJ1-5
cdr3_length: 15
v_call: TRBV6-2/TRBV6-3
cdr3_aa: CASTQWGNSNQPQHF

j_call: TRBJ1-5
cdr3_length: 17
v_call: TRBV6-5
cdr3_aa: CASSRAGKGNSNQPQHF

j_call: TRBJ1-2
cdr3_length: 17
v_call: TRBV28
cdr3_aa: CASSLQPGALGGYGYTF

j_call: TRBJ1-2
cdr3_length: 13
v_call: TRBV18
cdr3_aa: CASSSDREVGYTF

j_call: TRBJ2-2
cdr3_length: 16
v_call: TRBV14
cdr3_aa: CASSQKTGLNTGELFF